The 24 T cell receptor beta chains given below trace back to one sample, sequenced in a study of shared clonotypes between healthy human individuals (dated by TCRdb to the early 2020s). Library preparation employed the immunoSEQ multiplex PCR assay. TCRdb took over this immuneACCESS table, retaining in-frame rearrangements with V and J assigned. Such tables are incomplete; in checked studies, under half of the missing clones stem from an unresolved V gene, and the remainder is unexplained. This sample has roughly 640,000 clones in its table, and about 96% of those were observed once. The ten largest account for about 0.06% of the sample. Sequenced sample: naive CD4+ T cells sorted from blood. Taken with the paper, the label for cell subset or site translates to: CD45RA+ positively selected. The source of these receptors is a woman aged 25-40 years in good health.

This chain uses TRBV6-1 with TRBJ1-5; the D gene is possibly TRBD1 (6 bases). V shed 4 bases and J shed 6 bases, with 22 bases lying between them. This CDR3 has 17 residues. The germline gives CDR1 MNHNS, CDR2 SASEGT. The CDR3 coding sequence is TGTGCCAGCAGTGGAGGACAGCCTTCACGGTGGGGTCAGCCCCAGCATTTT. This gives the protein CASSGGQPSRWGQPQHF.

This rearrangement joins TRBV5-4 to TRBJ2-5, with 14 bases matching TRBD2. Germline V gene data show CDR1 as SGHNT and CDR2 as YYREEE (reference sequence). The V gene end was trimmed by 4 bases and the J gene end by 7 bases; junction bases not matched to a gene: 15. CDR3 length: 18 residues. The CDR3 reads CASSMGLAGVTQQRTQYF. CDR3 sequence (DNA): TGTGCCAGCAGCATGGGACTAGCGGGAGTTACCCAACAACGGACCCAGTACTTC. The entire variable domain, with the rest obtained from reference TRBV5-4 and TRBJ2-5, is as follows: ETGVTQSPTHLIKTRGQQVTLRCSSQSGHNTVSWYQQALGQGPQFIFQYYREEENGRGNFPPRFSGLQFPNYSSELNVNALELDDSALYLCASSMGLAGVTQQRTQYFGPGTRLLVL.

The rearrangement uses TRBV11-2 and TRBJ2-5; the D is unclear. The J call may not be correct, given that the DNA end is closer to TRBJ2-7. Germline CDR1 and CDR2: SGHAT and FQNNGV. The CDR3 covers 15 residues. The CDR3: CASSLYVGGAYEQYF. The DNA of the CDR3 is TGTGCCAGCAGCTTATATGTAGGCGGAGCCTACGAGCAGTACTTC.

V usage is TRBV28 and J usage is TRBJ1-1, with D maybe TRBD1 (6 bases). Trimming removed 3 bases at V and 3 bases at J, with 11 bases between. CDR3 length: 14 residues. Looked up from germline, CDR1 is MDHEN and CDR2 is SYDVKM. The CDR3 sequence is CASSFQDRYTEAFF. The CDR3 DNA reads TGTGCCAGCAGTTTTCAGGACAGATACACTGAAGCTTTCTTT.

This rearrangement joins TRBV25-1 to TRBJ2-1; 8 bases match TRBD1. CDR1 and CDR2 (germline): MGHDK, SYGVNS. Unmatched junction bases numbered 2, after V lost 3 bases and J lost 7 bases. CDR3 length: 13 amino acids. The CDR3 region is CASSDRGLNEQFF. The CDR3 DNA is TGTGCCAGCAGTGACAGGGGGCTTAATGAGCAGTTCTTC.

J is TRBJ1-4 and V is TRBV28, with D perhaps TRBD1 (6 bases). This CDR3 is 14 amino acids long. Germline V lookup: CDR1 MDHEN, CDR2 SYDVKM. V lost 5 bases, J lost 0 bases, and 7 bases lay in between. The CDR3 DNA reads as TGTGCCAGCAGTACAGGGCCAACTAATGAAAAACTGTTTTTT. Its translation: CASSTGPTNEKLFF. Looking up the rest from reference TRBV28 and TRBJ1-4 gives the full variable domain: DVKVTQSSRYLVKRTGEKVFLECVQDMDHENMFWYRQDPGLGLRLIYFSYDVKMKEKGDIPEGYSVSREKKERFSLILESASTNQTSMYLCASSTGPTNEKLFFGSGTQLSVL.

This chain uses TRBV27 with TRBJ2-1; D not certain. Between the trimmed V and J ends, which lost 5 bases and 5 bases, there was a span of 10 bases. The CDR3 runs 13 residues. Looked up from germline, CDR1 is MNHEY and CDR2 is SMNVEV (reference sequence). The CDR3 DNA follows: TGTGCCAGCAGTCGATTCAGTGACAATGAGCAGTTCTTC. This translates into CASSRFSDNEQFF.

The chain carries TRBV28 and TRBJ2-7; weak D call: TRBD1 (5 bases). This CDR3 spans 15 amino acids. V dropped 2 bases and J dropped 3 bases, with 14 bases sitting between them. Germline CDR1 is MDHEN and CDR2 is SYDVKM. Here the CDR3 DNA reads TGTGCCAGCAGTTTAAGGGGCGCTTCTAACTACGAGCAGTACTTC. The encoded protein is CASSLRGASNYEQYF.

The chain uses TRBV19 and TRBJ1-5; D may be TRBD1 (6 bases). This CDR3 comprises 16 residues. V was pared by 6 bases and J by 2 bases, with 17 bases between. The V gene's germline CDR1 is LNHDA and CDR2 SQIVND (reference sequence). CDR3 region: CASSQVGGLGNQPQHF. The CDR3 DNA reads TGTGCCAGTAGCCAGGTGGGGGGCTTGGGCAATCAGCCCCAGCATTTT.

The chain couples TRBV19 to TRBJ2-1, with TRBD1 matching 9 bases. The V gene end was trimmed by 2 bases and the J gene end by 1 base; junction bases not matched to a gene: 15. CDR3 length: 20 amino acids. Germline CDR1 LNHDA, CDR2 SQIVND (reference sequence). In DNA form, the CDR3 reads TGTGCCAGTAGTATACGGCACAGGGGGCTCGGGGCCGGATCCTACAATGAGCAGTTCTTC. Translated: CASSIRHRGLGAGSYNEQFF.

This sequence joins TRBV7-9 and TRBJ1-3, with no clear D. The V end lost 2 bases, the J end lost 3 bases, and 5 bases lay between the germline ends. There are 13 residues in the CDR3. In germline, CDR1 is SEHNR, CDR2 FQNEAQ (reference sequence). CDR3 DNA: TGTGCCAGCAGCTTATCATATGGAAACACCATATATTTT. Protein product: CASSLSYGNTIYF.

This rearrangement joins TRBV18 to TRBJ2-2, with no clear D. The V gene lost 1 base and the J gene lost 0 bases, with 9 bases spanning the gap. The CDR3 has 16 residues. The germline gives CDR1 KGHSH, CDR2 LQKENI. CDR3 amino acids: CASSPRDRANTGELFF. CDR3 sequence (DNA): TGTGCCAGCTCACCACGGGATAGGGCGAACACCGGGGAGCTGTTTTTT. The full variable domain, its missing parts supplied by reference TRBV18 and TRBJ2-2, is NAGVMQNPRHLVRRRGQEARLRCSPMKGHSHVYWYRQLPEEGLKFMVYLQKENIIDESGMPKERFSAEFPKEGPSILRIQQVVRGDSAAYFCASSPRDRANTGELFFGEGSRLTVL.

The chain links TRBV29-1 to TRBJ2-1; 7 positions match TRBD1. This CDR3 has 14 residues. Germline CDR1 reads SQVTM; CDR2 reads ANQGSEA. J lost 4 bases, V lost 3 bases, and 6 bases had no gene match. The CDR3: CSVDRDRLYNEQFF. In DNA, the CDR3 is TGCAGCGTTGACCGGGACAGACTATACAATGAGCAGTTCTTC.

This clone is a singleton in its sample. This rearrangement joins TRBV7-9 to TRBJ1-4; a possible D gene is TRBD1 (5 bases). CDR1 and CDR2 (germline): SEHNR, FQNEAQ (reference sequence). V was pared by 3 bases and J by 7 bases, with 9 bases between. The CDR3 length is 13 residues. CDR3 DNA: TGTGCCAGCAGCTTTGCAGGGAGTGAAAAACTGTTTTTT. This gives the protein CASSFAGSEKLFF.

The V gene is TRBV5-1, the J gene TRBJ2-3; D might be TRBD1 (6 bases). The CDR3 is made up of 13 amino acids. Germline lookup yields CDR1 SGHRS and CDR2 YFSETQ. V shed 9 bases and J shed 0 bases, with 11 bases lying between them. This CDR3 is CATRQGSTDTQYF. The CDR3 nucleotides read TGCGCCACCCGTCAGGGGAGCACAGATACGCAGTATTTT.

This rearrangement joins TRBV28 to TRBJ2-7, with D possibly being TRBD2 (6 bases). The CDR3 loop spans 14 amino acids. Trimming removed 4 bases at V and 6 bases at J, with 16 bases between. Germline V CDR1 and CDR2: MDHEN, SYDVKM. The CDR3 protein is CASSSPTSISEQYF. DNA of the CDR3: TGTGCCAGCAGTTCCCCGACTAGTATCAGCGAGCAGTACTTC.

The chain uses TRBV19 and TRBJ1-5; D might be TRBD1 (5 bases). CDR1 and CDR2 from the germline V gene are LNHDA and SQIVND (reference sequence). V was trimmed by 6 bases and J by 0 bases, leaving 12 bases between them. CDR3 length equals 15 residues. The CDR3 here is CASSPLTDSNQPQHF. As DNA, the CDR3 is TGTGCCAGTAGCCCCTTGACAGATAGCAATCAGCCCCAGCATTTT.

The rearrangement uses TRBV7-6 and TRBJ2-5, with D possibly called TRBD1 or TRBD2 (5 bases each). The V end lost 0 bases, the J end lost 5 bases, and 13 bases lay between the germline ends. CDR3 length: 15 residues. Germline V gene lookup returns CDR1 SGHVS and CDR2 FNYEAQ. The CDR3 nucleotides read TGTGCCAGCAGCTTAGCGGCGACTAAGGGGGAGACCCAGTACTTC. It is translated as CASSLAATKGETQYF.

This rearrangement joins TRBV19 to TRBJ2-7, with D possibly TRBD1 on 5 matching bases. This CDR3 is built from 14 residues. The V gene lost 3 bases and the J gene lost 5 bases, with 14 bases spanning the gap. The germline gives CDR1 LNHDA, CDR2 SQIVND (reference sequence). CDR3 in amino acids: CASSIRQTIDEQYF. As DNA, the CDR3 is TGTGCCAGTAGTATTCGACAGACAATCGACGAGCAGTACTTC.

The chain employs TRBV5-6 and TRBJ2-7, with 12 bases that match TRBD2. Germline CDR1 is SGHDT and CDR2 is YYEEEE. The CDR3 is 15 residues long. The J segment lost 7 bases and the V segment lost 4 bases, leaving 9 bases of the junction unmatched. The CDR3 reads CASSPRTSGKLEQYF. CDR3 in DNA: TGTGCCAGCAGCCCGCGGACTAGCGGGAAACTTGAGCAGTACTTC. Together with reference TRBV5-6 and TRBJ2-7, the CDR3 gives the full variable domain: DAGVTQSPTHLIKTRGQQVTLRCSPKSGHDTVSWYQQALGQGPQFIFQYYEEEERQRGNFPDRFSGHQFPNYSSELNVNALLLGDSALYLCASSPRTSGKLEQYFGPGTRLTVT.

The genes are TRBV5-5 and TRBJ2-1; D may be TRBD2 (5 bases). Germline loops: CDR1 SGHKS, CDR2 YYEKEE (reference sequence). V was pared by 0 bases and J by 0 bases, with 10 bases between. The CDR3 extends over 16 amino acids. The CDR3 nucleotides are TGTGCCAGCAGCTTGGTGCGTGGGAGCTCCTACAATGAGCAGTTCTTC. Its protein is CASSLVRGSSYNEQFF.

The CDR3 DNA follows: TGTGCCAGCAGCGTAGAGACAGGGGGTAGCACCATATATTTT. Its translation is CASSVETGGSTIYF. The rearrangement links TRBV9 to TRBJ1-3; 9 bases are a match to TRBD1. Germline loops: CDR1 SGDLS, CDR2 YYNGEE. Trimming removed 0 bases from V and 9 bases from J; junction bases left unmatched: 4. The CDR3 covers 14 residues.

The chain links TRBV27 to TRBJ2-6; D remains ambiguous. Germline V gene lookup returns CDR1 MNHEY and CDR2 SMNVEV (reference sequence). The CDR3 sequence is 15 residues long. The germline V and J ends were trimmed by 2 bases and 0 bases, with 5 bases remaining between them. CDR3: CASSLRLSGANVLTF. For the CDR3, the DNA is TGTGCCAGCAGTTTACGTCTCTCTGGGGCCAACGTCCTGACTTTC. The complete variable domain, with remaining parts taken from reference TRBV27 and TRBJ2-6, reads EAQVTQNPRYLITVTGKKLTVTCSQNMNHEYMSWYRQDPGLGLRQIYYSMNVEVTDKGDVPEGYKVSRKEKRNFPLILESPSPNQTSLYFCASSLRLSGANVLTFGAGSRLTVL.

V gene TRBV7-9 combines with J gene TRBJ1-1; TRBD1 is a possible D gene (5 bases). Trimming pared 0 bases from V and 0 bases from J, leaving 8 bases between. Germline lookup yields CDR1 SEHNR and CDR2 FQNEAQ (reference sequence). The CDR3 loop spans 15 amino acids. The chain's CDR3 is CASSLAGAMNTEAFF. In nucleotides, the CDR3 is TGTGCCAGCAGCTTAGCAGGGGCAATGAACACTGAAGCTTTCTTT.